These 19 T cell receptor beta chains were all obtained from the same sample, sequenced in a study of response to subunit inactivated influenza vaccine. TCRdb redid the calling of the RT-PCR reads with MiXCR, one entry per CDR3 protein. The repertoire has about 500,000 distinct CDR3 sequences, 6% to 9% of them found once; the top ten carry around 14%. The specimen comprised PBMCs from blood, sampled less than 30 months after vaccination. The receptor source for this set is a man aged 50 to 75 who received an inactivated influenza vaccine.

This clonotype has just a few counts. V gene TRBV28 combines with J gene TRBJ2-7, with TRBD2 matching over 7 bases. In germline, CDR1 is MDHEN, CDR2 SYDVKM. The CDR3 runs 14 residues. V shed 6 bases and J 0 bases; nucleotides not matched to a gene: 5. CDR3: CASSETGGSYEQYF. CDR3 DNA sequence: TGTGCCAGCAGCGAAACGGGAGGCTCCTACGAGCAGTACTTC.

This sequence joins TRBV12-3 or TRBV12-4 and TRBJ2-4, with D maybe TRBD1 (6 bases). V was trimmed by 5 bases and J by 15 bases, leaving 20 bases between them. The CDR3 runs to 13 residues. The CDR3 reads CASSPGQRGAVYF. For the CDR3, the DNA is TGTGCCAGCAGTCCAGGACAGAGGGGAGCGGTGTACTTC.

This chain joins TRBV7-6 and TRBJ2-5, with 8 bases aligning to TRBD2. Unmatched junction bases numbered 12, after V lost 5 bases and J lost 1 base. The CDR3 has 17 amino acids. CDR1 and CDR2 from the germline V gene are SGHVS and FNYEAQ. The DNA for the CDR3 is TGTGCCAGCAGCCAGGGTCTAGCGGGCCGAGCCCAAGAGACCCAGTACTTC. Translation gives CASSQGLAGRAQETQYF.

V is TRBV7-9 and J is TRBJ2-5; weak D call: TRBD1 (6 bases). V was clipped by 5 bases and J by 1 base, with 14 bases between them. Germline V CDR1 and CDR2: SEHNR, FQNEAQ (reference sequence). CDR3 size: 15 residues. The CDR3 region has the DNA TGTGCCAGCAGCCAAACTGGGACACCCCAAGAGACCCAGTACTTC. Its translation is CASSQTGTPQETQYF. The complete variable domain, with remaining parts taken from reference TRBV7-9 and TRBJ2-5, reads DTGVSQNPRHKITKRGQNVTFRCDPISEHNRLYWYRQTLGQGPEFLTYFQNEAQLEKSRLLSDRFSAERPKGSFSTLEIQRTEQGDSAMYLCASSQTGTPQETQYFGPGTRLLVL.

A word on this clonotype: The CDR3 does not close with the conserved phenylalanine or tryptophan, likely indicating a read error. The chain uses TRBV12-3 or TRBV12-4 and TRBJ2-3; 9 bases are a match to TRBD1. V shed 6 bases and J 6 bases; nucleotides not matched to a gene: 10. This CDR3 region has 15 residues. The CDR3 is CASRVTGGLLDTQYS. The CDR3 bases are TGTGCCAGCAGAGTGACAGGGGGACTCTTGGATACGCAGTATTCT.

This clonotype was seen once. The rearrangement links TRBV4-1 to TRBJ1-6; D ambiguous. CDR1 and CDR2 (germline): MGHRA, YSYEKL. Trimming cost V 4 bases and J 7 bases, with 11 bases left between them. There are 14 residues in the CDR3. CDR3 protein: CASSPDGLNSPLHF. CDR3 sequence (DNA): TGCGCCAGCAGCCCGGACGGCTTAAATTCACCCCTCCACTTT.

J is TRBJ2-2 and V is TRBV27; TRBD2 agrees at 11 bases. CDR1 and CDR2 (germline): MNHEY, SMNVEV (reference sequence). There are 19 residues in the CDR3. V trimming: 0 bases; J trimming: 4 bases; junction bases outside the gene matches: 10. CDR3 coding DNA: TGTGCCAGCAGTTTATCGGGGGGACTAGCGGTCTCGGGCACCGGGGAGCTGTTTTTT. Amino acid sequence: CASSLSGGLAVSGTGELFF.

The chain combines TRBV20-1 with TRBJ2-5, with 12 bases that match TRBD2. The CDR3 is made up of 14 amino acids. V shed 6 bases, J shed 5 bases, and the junction held 7 bases outside the gene matches. Germline V gene lookup returns CDR1 DFQATT and CDR2 SNEGSKA (reference sequence). In DNA form, the CDR3 reads TGCAGTGCCACTAGCGGGGGGTCAGGGGAGACCCAGTACTTC. It is translated as CSATSGGSGETQYF.

A few counts support this clonotype. The V and J genes are TRBV2 and TRBJ2-1; TRBD1 is a possible D gene (5 bases). The CDR3 contains 13 residues. Trimming took off 7 bases at V and 9 bases at J, with 16 bases between the two ends. Germline CDR1 SNHLY, CDR2 FYNNEI. The CDR3 coding sequence is TGTGCCAGCACCGAAACCCCTAGGGGTGAGCAGTTCTTC. It encodes CASTETPRGEQFF.

V and J are TRBV4-2 and TRBJ1-1; 7 bases align to TRBD1. The CDR3 totals 14 residues. From germline, CDR1 is LGHNA and CDR2 YNFKEQ. With V trimmed by 1 base and J by 4 bases, 3 bases remained unmatched. In DNA form, the CDR3 reads TGTGCCAGCAGCCAAGCAGGGGGAAGCACTGAAGCTTTCTTT. As protein: CASSQAGGSTEAFF.

This clonotype showed up just a few times. V usage is TRBV7-9 and J usage is TRBJ2-7; TRBD1 matches 7 bases. The length of the CDR3 is 16 residues. Germline V gives CDR1 SEHNR, CDR2 FQNEAQ (reference sequence). V shed 2 bases and J 2 bases; nucleotides not matched to a gene: 9. The CDR3 DNA sequence: TGTGCCAGCAGCTTACTTGACAGGGAACGGGCCTACGAGCAGTACTTC. Protein sequence: CASSLLDRERAYEQYF.

The chain joins TRBV3-1 to TRBJ2-3, with D possibly matching TRBD2 (7 bases). In germline, CDR1 is LGHDT, CDR2 YNNKEL (reference sequence). This CDR3 region has 16 residues. The V end lost 2 bases, the J end lost 3 bases, and 15 bases lay between the germline ends. The CDR3, as DNA: TGTGCCAGCAGCCAAACGGGGGGCCTGGTGACAGATACGCAGTATTTT. Protein sequence: CASSQTGGLVTDTQYF.

About this clonotype: A much larger clone sits a single nucleotide away, making a read error possible. The gene calls are TRBV19 and TRBJ2-3; no clear D gene. V lost 8 bases, J lost 4 bases, and 10 bases lay in between. Germline-derived CDR1 and CDR2 are LNHDA and SQIVND (reference sequence). This CDR3 has 12 residues. The chain's CDR3 is CASGPRADTQYF. The CDR3 DNA reads TGTGCCAGTGGTCCCCGGGCAGATACGCAGTATTTT.

This clonotype has at least ten counts. This chain joins TRBV6-5 and TRBJ2-1; TRBD2 matches at 9 bases. Germline V gives CDR1 MNHEY, CDR2 SVGAGI. The junction had 6 bases not matched to a gene; V was cut back by 7 bases and J by 8 bases. This CDR3 is built from 13 residues. This CDR3 reads CASNLAGADEQFF. The CDR3 DNA reads as TGTGCCAGCAATTTAGCGGGAGCGGATGAGCAGTTCTTC.

V is TRBV7-2 and J is TRBJ1-5; D is uncertain. The germline V gene encodes CDR1 SGHTA and CDR2 FQGNSA. With 0 bases removed from V and 3 bases from J, the gap between germline ends came to 6 bases. CDR3 length: 14 amino acids. The CDR3 spells CASSLAGINQPQHF. CDR3 in DNA: TGTGCCAGCAGCTTAGCGGGCATCAATCAGCCCCAGCATTTT.

This clonotype was counted between two and nine times. The rearrangement uses TRBV7-2 and TRBJ1-2, with TRBD1 matching 8 bases. The junction had 5 bases not matched to a gene; V was cut back by 5 bases and J by 6 bases. This CDR3 contains 13 residues. CDR1 and CDR2 (germline): SGHTA, FQGNSA. The CDR3 coding sequence is TGTGCCAGCAGCAACAGGGGGGGGCATGGCTACACCTTC. This gives the protein CASSNRGGHGYTF.

This clonotype occurred a few times. The chain combines TRBV7-9 with TRBJ1-1; D is perhaps TRBD1 (5 bases). Germline V gives CDR1 SEHNR, CDR2 FQNEAQ (reference sequence). CDR3 length: 17 amino acids. Trimming removed 6 bases at V and 2 bases at J, with 22 bases between. The CDR3 spells CASSFSPGRLINTEAFF. CDR3 nucleotides: TGTGCCAGCAGTTTTTCTCCAGGGAGATTAATCAACACTGAAGCTTTCTTT.

V and J are TRBV7-9 and TRBJ1-4; a possible D gene is TRBD1 (5 bases). CDR1 and CDR2 (germline): SEHNR, FQNEAQ (reference sequence). This CDR3 has 16 amino acids. Trimming removed 4 bases at V and 3 bases at J, with 15 bases between. The CDR3 sequence is CASSSQVGGANEKLFF. CDR3 nucleotides: TGTGCCAGCAGCTCACAAGTGGGGGGAGCTAATGAAAAACTGTTTTTT.

This clonotype has at least ten counts. The rearrangement uses TRBV11-1 and TRBJ1-2, with 7 bases that match TRBD1. The germline V gene encodes CDR1 SGHAT and CDR2 FQDESV (reference sequence). The CDR3 is 13 residues long. V lost 5 bases, J lost 4 bases, and 4 bases stayed unmatched. This CDR3 is CASSPRTGYGYTF. CDR3 nucleotides: TGTGCCAGCAGCCCAAGGACAGGCTATGGCTACACCTTC.